Listed here are 14 T cell receptor beta chains from one sample, sequenced in a study of Ad26.COV2.S vaccination and SARS-CoV-2 variants. Treatment described: some 19 received Ad26.COV2.S at low or high dose, single or two shots; about 5 received placebo; per-sample allocation not given. Sampling took place 63 days after the first vaccine or placebo injection. Sequencing used immunoSEQ multiplex PCR; TCRdb keeps in-frame clones, though not all of them. The sample carries approximately 420,000 clones, approximately 90% recorded once. The input for sequencing was peripheral blood, taken in a trial of Ad26.COV2.S vaccine versus placebo. All receptors come from a person aged 18-65 years who received the Ad26.COV2.S COVID-19 vaccine or a placebo.

The rearrangement links TRBV19 to TRBJ2-6; unclear D gene. The CDR3 covers 15 residues. The germline gives CDR1 LNHDA, CDR2 SQIVND (reference sequence). V was cut by 5 bases and J by 0 bases, with 8 bases left in between. The CDR3 region is CASSLGYSGANVLTF. As DNA, the CDR3 is TGTGCCAGTAGTCTAGGTTACTCTGGGGCCAACGTCCTGACTTTC.

The rearrangement links TRBV7-8 to TRBJ2-7; no clear D. The CDR3 length is 16 residues. Germline V gives CDR1 SGHVS, CDR2 FQNEAQ. Trimming pared 0 bases from V and 1 base from J, leaving 13 bases between. In DNA, the CDR3 is TGTGCCAGCAGCTTAGCGCCAACGGTAGTTTCCTACGAGCAGTACTTC. Translating gives CASSLAPTVVSYEQYF.

This chain connects TRBV5-1 to TRBJ2-7, with 7 bases fitting TRBD1. The V and J ends lost 4 bases and 3 bases, in that order; junction bases with no gene match: 10. The germline V gene has CDR1 SGHRS and CDR2 YFSETQ. This CDR3 contains 15 residues. The CDR3 region has the DNA TGCGCCAGCAGCGACACCTCCGGGACAGTCTACGAGCAGTACTTC. This encodes CASSDTSGTVYEQYF.

This chain connects TRBV7-2 to TRBJ2-3, with D possibly matching TRBD2 (6 bases). The length of the CDR3 is 14 residues. V was shortened by 6 bases and J by 0 bases, with 10 bases between the two germline ends. Looked up from germline, CDR1 is SGHTA and CDR2 is FQGNSA. This chain's CDR3 is CASSSGLSTDTQYF. The DNA for the CDR3 is TGTGCCAGCAGTTCGGGACTTAGCACAGATACGCAGTATTTT. Filled out from reference TRBV7-2 and TRBJ2-3, the complete variable domain reads GAGVSQSPSNKVTEKGKDVELRCDPISGHTALYWYRQSLGQGLEFLIYFQGNSAPDKSGLPSDRFSAERTGGSVSTLTIQRTQQEDSAVYLCASSSGLSTDTQYFGPGTRLTVL.

Concerning this clone itself: This sample includes further DNA sequences coding for the same CDR3. This sequence joins TRBV5-1 and TRBJ1-2, with 7 bases aligning to TRBD1. The length of the CDR3 is 13 residues. Germline trimming cut 4 bases from V and 4 bases from J; bases unmatched to any gene: 4. Germline CDR1 reads SGHRS; CDR2 reads YFSETQ. The CDR3 nucleotides are TGCGCCAGCAGCCCCGGGACAGCCTATGGCTACACCTTC. Its protein is CASSPGTAYGYTF.

The chain uses TRBV7-2 and TRBJ2-3, with 9 bases lining up with TRBD1. Looked up from germline, CDR1 is SGHTA and CDR2 is FQGNSA. J was trimmed by 2 bases and V by 5 bases; bases with no gene match: 8. The CDR3 is 16 amino acids. CDR3 sequence (DNA): TGTGCCAGCAGCCCCCGACAGGGGGGGATCACAGATACGCAGTATTTT. This sequence encodes CASSPRQGGITDTQYF. Variable domain in full (rest from reference TRBV7-2 and TRBJ2-3): GAGVSQSPSNKVTEKGKDVELRCDPISGHTALYWYRQSLGQGLEFLIYFQGNSAPDKSGLPSDRFSAERTGGSVSTLTIQRTQQEDSAVYLCASSPRQGGITDTQYFGPGTRLTVL.

The V call is TRBV5-3, the J call TRBJ1-5; weak D call: TRBD1 (6 bases). TRBV5-3 is given ORF status, its function remaining uncertain. V was pared by 6 bases and J by 6 bases, with 22 bases between. CDR3 length: 16 amino acids. CDR3 sequence (DNA): TGTGCCAGAACCGTTCGGGAAAGCGCAGGGGTTCAGCCCCAGCATTTT. Its translation: CARTVRESAGVQPQHF.

The CDR3 sequence is CASSEGDYEQYF. The CDR3 DNA is TGTGCCAGCAGTGAGGGGGATTACGAGCAGTACTTC. The chain links TRBV6-6 to TRBJ2-7; D might be TRBD1 (6 bases). The V end was cut by 5 bases, the J end by 4 bases, with 9 bases between. CDR3 length: 12 amino acids. The germline gives CDR1 MNHNY, CDR2 SVGAGI (reference sequence).

The chain has TRBV7-6 and TRBJ2-1; TRBD2 matches 8 bases. The germline gives CDR1 SGHVS, CDR2 FNYEAQ. V lost 6 bases to trimming and J lost 0 bases; unmatched junction nucleotides: 7. The CDR3 consists of 16 residues. The CDR3 DNA reads TGTGCCAGCAGTCTTAGCGGGGCTAGCTCCTACAATGAGCAGTTCTTC. This codes for CASSLSGASSYNEQFF.

The chain uses TRBV11-1 and TRBJ1-3, with D perhaps TRBD1 (6 bases). Per the germline V gene, CDR1 is SGHAT and CDR2 is FQDESV (reference sequence). Trimming cost V 6 bases and J 4 bases, with 13 bases left between them. The CDR3 has 14 amino acids. This CDR3 is CASSSGQRGNTIYF. The CDR3 nucleotides are TGTGCCAGCAGTTCTGGACAGCGAGGAAACACCATATATTTT.

The V call is TRBV28, the J call TRBJ1-2; no clear D. Germline values: CDR1 MDHEN, CDR2 SYDVKM. V dropped 6 bases and J dropped 4 bases, with 12 bases sitting between them. This CDR3 has 13 amino acids. The CDR3 region has the DNA TGTGCCAGCAGGGAGGGCAGGACCTATGGCTACACCTTC. Protein: CASREGRTYGYTF.

In this sample, this clone turned up a few times. This chain links TRBV9 with TRBJ2-2, with TRBD2 matching over 10 bases. This CDR3 is built from 17 residues. The V gene end was trimmed by 1 base and the J gene end by 8 bases; junction bases not matched to a gene: 11. Germline V lookup: CDR1 SGDLS, CDR2 YYNGEE. CDR3: CASSVPSGGAALGELFF. The CDR3 region has the DNA TGTGCCAGCAGCGTACCCAGCGGGGGGGCCGCGTTGGGGGAGCTGTTTTTT. Looking up the rest from reference TRBV9 and TRBJ2-2 gives the full variable domain: DSGVTQTPKHLITATGQRVTLRCSPRSGDLSVYWYQQSLDQGLQFLIQYYNGEERAKGNILERFSAQQFPDLHSELNLSSLELGDSALYFCASSVPSGGAALGELFFGEGSRLTVL.

J is TRBJ2-3 and V is TRBV9, with TRBD2 matching 14 bases. Germline trimming cut 4 bases from V and 3 bases from J; bases unmatched to any gene: 4. Germline-derived CDR1 and CDR2 are SGDLS and YYNGEE. The CDR3 runs 16 residues. The CDR3 coding sequence is TGTGCCAGCAGCACCGGACTAGCGGGGGGAACAGATACGCAGTATTTT. This encodes CASSTGLAGGTDTQYF.

The chain carries TRBV6-6 and TRBJ2-7, with D perhaps assigned TRBD1 or TRBD2 (5 bases each). Germline V lookup: CDR1 MNHNY, CDR2 SVGAGI (reference sequence). The CDR3 contains 15 residues. V was cut by 6 bases and J by 5 bases, with 20 bases left in between. This CDR3 is CASSRPRGPKNEQYF. For the CDR3, the DNA is TGTGCCAGCAGCAGGCCTCGGGGCCCCAAGAACGAGCAGTACTTC.